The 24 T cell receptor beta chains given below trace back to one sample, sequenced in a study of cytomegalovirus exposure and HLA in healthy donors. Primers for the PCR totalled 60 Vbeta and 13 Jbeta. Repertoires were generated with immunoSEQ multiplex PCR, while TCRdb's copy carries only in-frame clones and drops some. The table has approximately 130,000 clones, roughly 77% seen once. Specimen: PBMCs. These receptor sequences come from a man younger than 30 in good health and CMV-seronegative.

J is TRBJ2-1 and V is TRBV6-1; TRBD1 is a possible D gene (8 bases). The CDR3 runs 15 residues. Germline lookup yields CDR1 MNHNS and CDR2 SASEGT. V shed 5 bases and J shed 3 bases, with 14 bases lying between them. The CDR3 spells CASSSTGGVYNEQFF. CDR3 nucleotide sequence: TGTGCCAGCAGTTCCACAGGGGGGGTCTACAATGAGCAGTTCTTC.

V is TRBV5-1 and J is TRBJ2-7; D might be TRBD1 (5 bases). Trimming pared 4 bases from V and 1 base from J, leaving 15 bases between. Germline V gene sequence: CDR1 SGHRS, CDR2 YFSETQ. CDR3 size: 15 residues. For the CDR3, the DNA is TGCGCCAGCAGCGCGACAGTACCAATGTCCTACGAGCAGTACTTC. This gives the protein CASSATVPMSYEQYF.

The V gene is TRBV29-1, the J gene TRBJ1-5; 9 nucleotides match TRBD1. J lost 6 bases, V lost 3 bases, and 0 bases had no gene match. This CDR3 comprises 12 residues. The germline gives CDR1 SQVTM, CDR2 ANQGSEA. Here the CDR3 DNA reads TGCAGCGTTGAGACAGGGGGTCAGCCCCAGCATTTT. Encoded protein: CSVETGGQPQHF.

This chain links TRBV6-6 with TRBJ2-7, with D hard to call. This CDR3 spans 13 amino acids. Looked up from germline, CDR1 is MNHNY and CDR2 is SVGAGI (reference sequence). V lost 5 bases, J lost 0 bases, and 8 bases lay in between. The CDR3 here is CASSLVSSYEQYF. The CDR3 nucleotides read TGTGCCAGCAGTCTGGTGAGCTCCTACGAGCAGTACTTC.

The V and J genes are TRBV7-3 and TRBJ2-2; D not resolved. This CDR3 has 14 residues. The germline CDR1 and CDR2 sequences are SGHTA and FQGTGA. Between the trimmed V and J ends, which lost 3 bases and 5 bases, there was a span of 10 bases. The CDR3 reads CASSFSGGTGELFF. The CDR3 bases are TGTGCCAGCAGCTTTAGTGGTGGTACCGGGGAGCTGTTTTTT. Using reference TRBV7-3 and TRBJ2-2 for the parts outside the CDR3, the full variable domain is GAGVSQTPSNKVTEKGKYVELRCDPISGHTALYWYRQSLGQGPEFLIYFQGTGAADDSGLPNDRFFAVRPEGSVSTLKIQRTERGDSAVYLCASSFSGGTGELFFGEGSRLTVL.

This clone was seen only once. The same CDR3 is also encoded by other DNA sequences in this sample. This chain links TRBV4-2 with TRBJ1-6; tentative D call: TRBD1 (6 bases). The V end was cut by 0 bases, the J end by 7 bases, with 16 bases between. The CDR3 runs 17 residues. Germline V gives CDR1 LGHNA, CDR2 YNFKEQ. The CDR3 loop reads CASSQDRGGPGNSPLHF. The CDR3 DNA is TGTGCCAGCAGCCAAGATCGGGGGGGGCCTGGGAATTCACCCCTCCACTTT.

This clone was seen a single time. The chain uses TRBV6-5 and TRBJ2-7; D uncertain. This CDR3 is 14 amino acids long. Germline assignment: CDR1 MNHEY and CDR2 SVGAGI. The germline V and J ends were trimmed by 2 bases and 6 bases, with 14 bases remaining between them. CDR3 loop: CASSYDGSRPEQYF. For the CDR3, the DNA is TGTGCCAGCAGTTACGACGGCTCGCGGCCCGAGCAGTACTTC.

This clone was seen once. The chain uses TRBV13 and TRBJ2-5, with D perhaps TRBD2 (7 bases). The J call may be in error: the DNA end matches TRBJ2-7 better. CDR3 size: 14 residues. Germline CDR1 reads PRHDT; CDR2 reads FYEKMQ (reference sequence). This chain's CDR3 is CASSSRGGSYEQYF. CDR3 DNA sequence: TGTGCCAGCAGCTCGAGGGGGGGGTCCTACGAGCAGTACTTC.

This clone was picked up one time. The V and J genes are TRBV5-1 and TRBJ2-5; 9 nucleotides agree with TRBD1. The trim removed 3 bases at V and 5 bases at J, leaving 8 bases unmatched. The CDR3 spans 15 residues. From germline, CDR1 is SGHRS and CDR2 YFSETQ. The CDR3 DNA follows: TGCGCCAGCAGCTCCTCCGGGACAGGGTTGGAGACCCAGTACTTC. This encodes CASSSSGTGLETQYF.

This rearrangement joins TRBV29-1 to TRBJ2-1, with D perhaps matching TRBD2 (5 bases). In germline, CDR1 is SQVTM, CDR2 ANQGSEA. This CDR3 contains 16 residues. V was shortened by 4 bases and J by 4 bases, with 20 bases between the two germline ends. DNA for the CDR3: TGCAGCGTTGGTGGACTGGGAAGGATCGGGTACAATGAGCAGTTCTTC. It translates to CSVGGLGRIGYNEQFF.

CDR3 residues: CASSPIAALAGDSTDTQYF. In DNA, the CDR3 is TGCGCCAGCAGCCCCATAGCGGCCCTAGCGGGGGATAGCACAGATACGCAGTATTTT. The rearrangement links TRBV4-1 to TRBJ2-3; 10 bases map to TRBD2. This CDR3 region has 19 residues. Germline trimming cut 4 bases from V and 0 bases from J; bases unmatched to any gene: 13. From germline, CDR1 is MGHRA and CDR2 YSYEKL.

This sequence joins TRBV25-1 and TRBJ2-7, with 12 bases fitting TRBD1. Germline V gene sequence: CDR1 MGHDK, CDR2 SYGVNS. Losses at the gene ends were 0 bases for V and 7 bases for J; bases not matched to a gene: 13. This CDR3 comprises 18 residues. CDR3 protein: CASSEYGTGGFKVREQYF. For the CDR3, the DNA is TGTGCCAGCAGTGAATATGGGACAGGGGGCTTTAAGGTGCGGGAGCAGTACTTC.

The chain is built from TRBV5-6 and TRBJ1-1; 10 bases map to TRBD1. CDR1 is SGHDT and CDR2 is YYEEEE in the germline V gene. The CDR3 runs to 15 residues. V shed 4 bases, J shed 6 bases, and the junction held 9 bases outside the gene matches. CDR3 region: CASSVGDRGPSEAFF. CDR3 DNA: TGTGCCAGCAGCGTAGGAGACAGGGGGCCCTCTGAAGCTTTCTTT.

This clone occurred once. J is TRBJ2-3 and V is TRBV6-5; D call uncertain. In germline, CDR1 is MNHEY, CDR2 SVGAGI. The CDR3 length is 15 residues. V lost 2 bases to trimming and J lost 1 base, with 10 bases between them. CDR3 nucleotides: TGTGCCAGCAGTTACCAGGCGTACGGCACAGATACGCAGTATTTT. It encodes CASSYQAYGTDTQYF.

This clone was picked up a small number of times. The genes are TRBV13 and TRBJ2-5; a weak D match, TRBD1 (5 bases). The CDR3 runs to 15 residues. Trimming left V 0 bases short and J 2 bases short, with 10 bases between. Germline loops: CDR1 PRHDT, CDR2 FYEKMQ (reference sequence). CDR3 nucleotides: TGTGCCAGCAGCTTAGGAGGGGCAAGACAAGAGACCCAGTACTTC. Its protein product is CASSLGGARQETQYF.

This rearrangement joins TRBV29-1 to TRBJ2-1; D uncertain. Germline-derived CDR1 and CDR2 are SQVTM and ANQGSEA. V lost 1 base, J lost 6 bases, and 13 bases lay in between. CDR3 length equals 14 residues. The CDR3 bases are TGCAGCGTTGAAGTTAGTGTGCCAGGCAATGAGCAGTTCTTC. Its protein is CSVEVSVPGNEQFF.

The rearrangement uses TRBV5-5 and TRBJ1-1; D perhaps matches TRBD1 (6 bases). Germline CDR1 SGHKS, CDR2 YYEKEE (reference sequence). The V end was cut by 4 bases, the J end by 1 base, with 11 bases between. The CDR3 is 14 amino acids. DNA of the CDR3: TGTGCCAGCAGCCACAGGGAGGGGAACACTGAAGCTTTCTTT. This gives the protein CASSHREGNTEAFF. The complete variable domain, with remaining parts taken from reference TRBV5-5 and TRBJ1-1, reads DAGVTQSPTHLIKTRGQQVTLRCSPISGHKSVSWYQQVLGQGPQFIFQYYEKEERGRGNFPDRFSARQFPNYSSELNVNALLLGDSALYLCASSHREGNTEAFFGQGTRLTVV.

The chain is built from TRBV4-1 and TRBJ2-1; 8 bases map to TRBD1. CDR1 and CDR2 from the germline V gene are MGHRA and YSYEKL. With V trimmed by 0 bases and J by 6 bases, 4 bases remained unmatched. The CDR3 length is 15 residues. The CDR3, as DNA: TGCGCCAGCAGCCAAGACAGGACAGGGTCCAATGAGCAGTTCTTC. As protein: CASSQDRTGSNEQFF.

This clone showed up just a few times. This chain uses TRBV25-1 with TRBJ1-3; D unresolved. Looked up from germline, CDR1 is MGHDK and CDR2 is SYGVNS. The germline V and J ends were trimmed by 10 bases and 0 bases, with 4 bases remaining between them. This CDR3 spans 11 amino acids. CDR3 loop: CATRSGNTIYF. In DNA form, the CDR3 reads TGTGCCACCCGCTCTGGAAACACCATATATTTT.

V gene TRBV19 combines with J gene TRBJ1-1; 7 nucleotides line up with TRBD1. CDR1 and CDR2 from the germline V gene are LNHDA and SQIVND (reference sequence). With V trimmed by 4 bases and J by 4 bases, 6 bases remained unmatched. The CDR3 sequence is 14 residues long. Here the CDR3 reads CASSRQGFVTEAFF. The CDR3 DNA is TGTGCCAGTAGTAGACAGGGTTTTGTCACTGAAGCTTTCTTT.

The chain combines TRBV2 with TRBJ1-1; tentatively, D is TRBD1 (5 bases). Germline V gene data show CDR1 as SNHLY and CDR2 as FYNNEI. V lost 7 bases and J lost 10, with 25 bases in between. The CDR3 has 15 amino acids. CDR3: CASKAGSGPAPRAFF. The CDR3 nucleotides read TGTGCCAGCAAGGCAGGGTCGGGCCCCGCCCCGCGAGCTTTCTTT.

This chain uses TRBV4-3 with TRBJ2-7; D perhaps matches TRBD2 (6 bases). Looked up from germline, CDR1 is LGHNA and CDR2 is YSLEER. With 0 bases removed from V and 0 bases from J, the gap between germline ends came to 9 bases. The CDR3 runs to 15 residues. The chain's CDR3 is CASSQEARGSYEQYF. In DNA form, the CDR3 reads TGCGCCAGCAGCCAAGAGGCGCGGGGCTCCTACGAGCAGTACTTC.

The DNA for the CDR3 is TGTGCCAGCAGCGGAGGCGGGAGCTCCTACGAGCAGTACTTC. Amino acids: CASSGGGSSYEQYF. The V and J genes are TRBV9 and TRBJ2-7; 7 positions agree with TRBD2. J was trimmed by 0 bases and V by 3 bases; bases with no gene match: 3. Germline loops: CDR1 SGDLS, CDR2 YYNGEE. This CDR3 comprises 14 residues.

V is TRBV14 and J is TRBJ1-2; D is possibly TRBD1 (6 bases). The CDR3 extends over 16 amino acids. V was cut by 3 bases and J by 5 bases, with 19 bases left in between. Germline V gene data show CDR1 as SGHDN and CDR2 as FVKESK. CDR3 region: CASSQNEWGRYYGYTF. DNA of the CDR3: TGTGCCAGCAGCCAGAATGAATGGGGGCGGTATTATGGCTACACCTTC.